This TCR beta chain comes out of a study of T cell changes during pregnancy in multiple sclerosis. Assay used: immunoSEQ multiplex PCR; TCRdb lists only in-frame clones, some missing. Among some 87,000 clones listed, around 96% were seen once. Between the trimmed V and J ends, which lost 6 bases and 6 bases, there was a span of 12 bases. The CDR3 loop spans 13 amino acids. Germline V gene sequence: CDR1 SGHDN, CDR2 FVKESK. This chain links TRBV14 with TRBJ1-5; tentatively, D is TRBD1 (5 bases). The sample here was peripheral blood, taken in the second trimester of pregnancy. The TCR comes from a female donor with multiple sclerosis, enrolled in a pregnancy study. This CDR3 reads CASSLGGAQPQHF. In DNA form, the CDR3 reads TGTGCCAGCAGTTTGGGAGGGGCTCAGCCCCAGCATTTT.